A selection of T cell receptor beta chains follows, all from one sample in a study of blood T cell repertoires in COVID-19. Some clones are missing from TCRdb's copy, which holds only in-frame ones; the method was immunoSEQ multiplex PCR. The data show roughly 100,000 clones, with about nine tenths seen just once and around 5% held by the top ten. The sample was peripheral blood. These receptors were collected from a woman between 45 and 60 years old with COVID-19, enrolled during active disease. The CDR3 runs from the conserved cysteine through the conserved F or W. The order of the fields is J gene, clone size, D gene, V gene, CDR3 DNA, CDR3 protein. The D gene is left open where the match is weak. Clone size is stated in some rows and not others, as once, few, many or a class when expanded.

>TRBJ1-5|once|TRBD1|TRBV15
TGTGCCACCAGCATTGGGACAGTATATCAGCCCCAGCATTTT
CATSIGTVYQPQHF
>TRBJ2-5|NA|TRBD1|TRBV2
TGTGCCAGCAGTGCGACAGGGGCAGAGACCCAGTACTTC
CASSATGAETQYF
>TRBJ2-2|NA|NA|TRBV18
TGTGCCAGCTCACCGGGACTTAACACCGGGGAGCTGTTTTTT
CASSPGLNTGELFF
>TRBJ2-7|few|NA|TRBV7-8
TGTGCCAGCAGCCCTCAGCGGGCTGGGGCCTACGAGCAGTACTTC
CASSPQRAGAYEQYF
>TRBJ2-1|NA|NA|TRBV15
TGTGCCACCAGCAGAGATCCGGGAATTTACAATGAGCAGTTCTTC
CATSRDPGIYNEQFF
>TRBJ1-2|few|NA|TRBV10-3
TGTGCCATCAGTGAGTCGGACACAATAAACTATGGCTACACCTTC
CAISESDTINYGYTF
>TRBJ1-4|NA|TRBD1|TRBV7-9
TGTGCCAGCAGCTTAGCGCTTATGGACAGGGGGCTTGAAAAACTGTTTTTT
CASSLALMDRGLEKLFF
>TRBJ2-3|NA|TRBD2|TRBV7-2
TGTGCCAGCAGCTTAGCGGGGGGGAAAGATACGCAGTATTTT
CASSLAGGKDTQYF
>TRBJ2-3|NA|NA|TRBV11-2
TGTGCCAGCAGCTCCCGGACTGACTACACAGATACGCAGTATTTT
CASSSRTDYTDTQYF
>TRBJ2-7|NA|TRBD1|TRBV27
TGTGCCACCTCCGGGACAGGTTTCTACGAGCAGTACTTC
CATSGTGFYEQYF
>TRBJ2-5|NA|TRBD2|TRBV6-1
TGTGCCAGCAGTGAATGGGTTGGGCTAGCGGGGAGAGAAGAGACCCAGTACTTC
CASSEWVGLAGREETQYF
>TRBJ2-2|NA|NA|TRBV7-3
TGTGCCAGCAGTCGACAGACGAACACCGGGGAGCTGTTTTTT
CASSRQTNTGELFF
>TRBJ1-5|NA|TRBD1|TRBV11-2
TGTGCCAGCAGCTCGGGACAGGGTAATCAGCCCCAGCATTTT
CASSSGQGNQPQHF
>TRBJ1-1|once|NA|TRBV7-3
TGTGCCAGCAGCTCTCAGGGGAACACTGAAGCTTTCTTT
CASSSQGNTEAFF
>TRBJ2-4|few|NA|TRBV5-4
TGTGCCAGCACCACACAGGGATTAGCCAAAAACATTCAGTACTTC
CASTTQGLAKNIQYF
>TRBJ1-3|NA|NA|TRBV6-5
TGTGCCAGCAGTTACTCGGGGAGCTCTGGAAACACCATATATTTT
CASSYSGSSGNTIYF
>TRBJ2-3|NA|TRBD2|TRBV5-1
TGCGCCAGCAGCTTGCTGATTAGCGGGGGGGTGTCAGATACGCAGTATTTT
CASSLLISGGVSDTQYF
>TRBJ2-3|once|TRBD2|TRBV2
TGTGCCAGCAGTTTAGCGGGGGGATCCACAGATACGCAGTATTTT
CASSLAGGSTDTQYF
>TRBJ1-5|NA|NA|TRBV21-1
TGTGCCAGCAGCAAAGGACCGGACAGGGGTTGCCGTAGCAATCAGCCCCAGCATTTT
CASSKGPDRGCRSNQPQHF
>TRBJ1-1|NA|TRBD1|TRBV5-1
TGCGCCAGCAGCTTGGGACAGGGAAAGAACACTGAAGCTTTCTTT
CASSLGQGKNTEAFF
>TRBJ1-2|NA|TRBD1|TRBV6-5
TGTGCCAGCATCCCGGGACAGGGGGCCTATGGCTACACCTTC
CASIPGQGAYGYTF
>TRBJ2-2|NA|NA|TRBV12-3/TRBV12-4
TGTGCCAGTTTCGTCTTCGGGGAGCTGTTTTTT
CASFVFGELFF
>TRBJ1-2|NA|NA|TRBV19
TGTGCCAGTAGTAGAAAGGACAGTCCTAACTATGGCTACACCTTC
CASSRKDSPNYGYTF
>TRBJ1-2|NA|NA|TRBV30
TGTGCCTGGAAGACGGCAGGCTTCGTGGGCTACACCTTC
CAWKTAGFVGYTF
>TRBJ2-7|few|NA|TRBV5-1
TGCGCCAGCAGCTTGGGACCCGGGAGCTCCTACGAGCAGTACTTC
CASSLGPGSSYEQYF
>TRBJ2-6|NA|TRBD1|TRBV4-1
TGCGCCAGCAGCCAGAAACTAAGGGGGCTAGACTCTGGGGCCAACGTCCTGACTTTC
CASSQKLRGLDSGANVLTF
>TRBJ2-5|NA|NA|TRBV18
TGTGCCAGCTCATCAGGCCGACTAGACAAAGAGACCCAGTACTTC
CASSSGRLDKETQYF
>TRBJ1-1|NA|NA|TRBV5-1
TGCGCCAGCAGCTGGTCAGTGGCGGCCACTGAAGCTTTCTTT
CASSWSVAATEAFF
>TRBJ2-5|NA|NA|TRBV7-9
TGTGCCAGCAGCCCCATGGCCAGCCAAGAGACCCAGTACTTC
CASSPMASQETQYF
>TRBJ2-5|NA|NA|TRBV21-1
TGTGCCAGCAGCAAGAAAGGGACTAGCCTTCCTGAGACCCAGTACTTC
CASSKKGTSLPETQYF
>TRBJ2-5|NA|NA|TRBV5-8
TGTGCCAGCAGCTTAGGAGGGTGGGGGACCCAGTACTTC
CASSLGGWGTQYF
>TRBJ2-2|NA|TRBD2|TRBV3-1/TRBV3-2
TGTGCCAGCAGCCCGTCGACCGGGACCGGCGGGGGGGGGCCGGGTACCGGGGAGCTGTTTTTT
CASSPSTGTGGGGPGTGELFF
>TRBJ2-5|NA|NA|TRBV4-1
TGCGCCAGCAGCCAGGCACAAGAGACCCAGTACTTC
CASSQAQETQYF
>TRBJ1-5|NA|NA|TRBV6-5
TGTGCCACCTCACAGGGTAGAGGGCAGCCCCAGCATTTT
CATSQGRGQPQHF
>TRBJ1-2|few|TRBD1|TRBV5-1
TGCGCCAGCAGCTTTACAGGGGGAAACGATGGCTACACCTTC
CASSFTGGNDGYTF
>TRBJ2-3|NA|NA|TRBV7-2
TGTGCCAGCAGCTTAGAGCCAGCGGCCCGCACAGATACGCAGTATTTT
CASSLEPAARTDTQYF